These 22 T cell receptor beta chains were all obtained from the same sample, sequenced in a study of shared clonotypes between healthy human individuals. Sequencing was performed with immunoSEQ multiplex PCR; in TCRdb, only in-frame clones are kept and a portion is missing. This table has about 490,000 clones, approximately 80% appearing once. The specimen was PBMCs. Receptors were obtained from a woman aged 40 to 50 in good health. Some clones in this sample may be carry-over from other donors' samples.

This clone was counted ten times or more. J is TRBJ2-7 and V is TRBV6-1; tentatively, D is TRBD2 (5 bases). The CDR3 sequence is 14 residues long. Germline loops: CDR1 MNHNS, CDR2 SASEGT. Trimming left V 1 base short and J 6 bases short, with 13 bases between. The CDR3 loop is CASSEGTYSGEQYF. The CDR3, as DNA: TGTGCCAGCAGTGAAGGGACTTACTCGGGCGAGCAGTACTTC.

CDR3 loop: CASSFRYSGNTIYF. Here the CDR3 DNA reads TGTGCCAGCAGTTTTAGGTACTCTGGAAACACCATATATTTT. The rearrangement joins TRBV28 to TRBJ1-3, with D hard to call. V was cut by 3 bases and J by 0 bases, with 6 bases left in between. CDR3 length: 14 residues. Per the germline V gene, CDR1 is MDHEN and CDR2 is SYDVKM.

As for this clone: A far larger clone is a single base away, which makes a read error likely. The identical CDR3 is also encoded by other nucleotide sequences in the sample. The V and J genes are TRBV6-5 and TRBJ1-4; 8 nucleotides align to TRBD1. The CDR3 runs 15 residues. V trimming: 0 bases; J trimming: 8 bases; junction bases outside the gene matches: 5. CDR1 and CDR2 (germline): MNHEY, SVGAGI. In DNA, the CDR3 is TGTGCCAGCAGTTACTCAACAGGGGGAGTGGAAAAACTGTTTTTT. Translated: CASSYSTGGVEKLFF.

V and J are TRBV6-6 and TRBJ2-7; D unclear. This CDR3 comprises 12 residues. V lost 2 bases, J lost 5 bases, and 7 bases lay in between. In germline, CDR1 is MNHNY, CDR2 SVGAGI (reference sequence). The CDR3 reads CASSYRDDEQYF. CDR3 in DNA: TGTGCCAGCAGTTACAGGGATGACGAGCAGTACTTC.

V gene TRBV4-1 combines with J gene TRBJ1-1; 10 positions agree with TRBD1. The V segment lost 2 bases and the J segment 3 bases; nucleotides outside the gene matches: 6. The CDR3 has 16 residues. Germline CDR1 reads MGHRA; CDR2 reads YSYEKL. CDR3 nucleotide sequence: TGCGCCAGCAGCCAAAGGAGACAGGGGGCGGACACTGAAGCTTTCTTT. Amino acids: CASSQRRQGADTEAFF.

The CDR3 here is CASSLVVAGGPLGTDTQYF. The CDR3 nucleotides are TGTGCCAGCAGCTTAGTCGTTGCGGGAGGGCCATTAGGCACAGATACGCAGTATTTT. The chain couples TRBV7-2 to TRBJ2-3; 9 bases are a match to TRBD2. CDR3 size: 19 residues. Trimming cost V 1 base and J 1 base; bases outside gene matches: 12. Germline values: CDR1 SGHTA, CDR2 FQGNSA.

This chain links TRBV29-1 with TRBJ2-5; D possibly uses TRBD1 or TRBD2 (5 bases each). The J call could be wrong; TRBJ2-7 is a better fit for the DNA end. Looked up from germline, CDR1 is SQVTM and CDR2 is ANQGSEA. The CDR3 has 13 residues. The CDR3 DNA reads as TGCAGCGTTGTTGGGGACGGGACCTACGAGCAGTACTTC. Protein: CSVVGDGTYEQYF.

The V gene is TRBV7-9, the J gene TRBJ2-5; tentatively, D is TRBD2 (7 bases). Germline CDR1 SEHNR, CDR2 FQNEAQ (reference sequence). The length of the CDR3 is 14 residues. Trimming removed 4 bases from V and 5 bases from J, with 14 bases in between. The CDR3 here is CASSSFGGRETQYF. In DNA form, the CDR3 reads TGTGCCAGCAGCTCCTTCGGGGGGCGGGAGACCCAGTACTTC.

CDR3 residues: CASRPDRGSIVDTQYF. CDR3 bases: TGTGCCAGCAGGCCCGATCGGGGAAGTATAGTAGATACGCAGTATTTT. The V and J genes are TRBV7-2 and TRBJ2-3, with TRBD2 as a possible D gene (5 bases). CDR3 length: 16 residues. V was pared by 6 bases and J by 5 bases, with 21 bases between. CDR1 and CDR2 from the germline V gene are SGHTA and FQGNSA. Full variable domain (missing parts from reference TRBV7-2 and TRBJ2-3): GAGVSQSPSNKVTEKGKDVELRCDPISGHTALYWYRQSLGQGLEFLIYFQGNSAPDKSGLPSDRFSAERTGGSVSTLTIQRTQQEDSAVYLCASRPDRGSIVDTQYFGPGTRLTVL.

This chain's CDR3 is CASSPSPGSYEQYF. CDR3 coding DNA: TGTGCCAGCAGCCCTAGCCCTGGGAGCTACGAGCAGTACTTC. V and J are TRBV11-2 and TRBJ2-7; D perhaps matches TRBD2 (5 bases). Looked up from germline, CDR1 is SGHAT and CDR2 is FQNNGV. The CDR3 has 14 residues. The ends were cut back, 5 bases at V and 3 bases at J, with 14 bases in the middle.

J is TRBJ2-2 and V is TRBV7-2, with D unclear. This CDR3 is built from 14 residues. V lost 0 bases, J lost 7 bases, and 9 bases lay in between. CDR1 SGHTA and CDR2 FQGNSA come from the germline V gene. The CDR3 protein is CASSLALSGGELFF. CDR3 coding DNA: TGTGCCAGCAGCTTAGCGTTGTCGGGCGGGGAGCTGTTTTTT.

The V and J genes are TRBV5-1 and TRBJ2-7; D not resolved. The length of the CDR3 is 15 residues. Germline values: CDR1 SGHRS, CDR2 YFSETQ. Trimming left V 0 bases short and J 2 bases short, with 12 bases between. CDR3 loop: CASSLALPGPYEQYF. The CDR3 DNA reads TGCGCCAGCAGCTTGGCCCTCCCAGGCCCCTACGAGCAGTACTTC. Based on the CDR3 plus reference TRBV5-1 and TRBJ2-7, the full variable domain is KAGVTQTPRYLIKTRGQQVTLSCSPISGHRSVSWYQQTPGQGLQFLFEYFSETQRNKGNFPGRFSGRQFSNSRSEMNVSTLELGDSALYLCASSLALPGPYEQYFGPGTRLTVT.

The gene calls are TRBV14 and TRBJ1-2, with 7 bases that match TRBD1. This CDR3 is 15 amino acids long. V shed 0 bases and J 5 bases; nucleotides not matched to a gene: 6. CDR1 SGHDN and CDR2 FVKESK come from the germline V gene. The CDR3 loop reads CASSQDQNRGYGYTF. In nucleotides, the CDR3 is TGTGCCAGCAGCCAAGACCAGAACAGGGGATATGGCTACACCTTC.

The sample holds a few counts of this clone. Other DNA sequences in this specimen translate into the identical CDR3. The chain links TRBV10-1 to TRBJ2-2; 14 bases fit TRBD2. The trim removed 0 bases at V and 5 bases at J, leaving 8 bases unmatched. The CDR3 consists of 19 residues. CDR1 WNHNN and CDR2 SYGVQD come from the germline V gene (reference sequence). CDR3 sequence reads: CASSESRLAGGLGTGELFF. CDR3 DNA: TGCGCCAGCAGTGAGTCAAGACTAGCGGGAGGGCTAGGTACCGGGGAGCTGTTTTTT.

The CDR3 bases are TGTGCCATCAGTGATAATGCGGGAGCATTGAGATACAATGAGCAGTTCTTC. Amino acid sequence: CAISDNAGALRYNEQFF. The chain recombines TRBV10-3 with TRBJ2-1, with 7 bases lining up with TRBD2. V lost 3 bases and J lost 4; bases outside the gene matches: 12. Germline V gene lookup returns CDR1 ENHRY and CDR2 SYGVKD. The CDR3 has 17 residues.

This chain joins TRBV19 and TRBJ1-5; tentative D call: TRBD1 (5 bases). The CDR3 is 13 residues long. CDR1 and CDR2 (germline): LNHDA, SQIVND (reference sequence). Trimming pared 8 bases from V and 6 bases from J, leaving 14 bases between. CDR3 region: CASSRARSQPQHF. The CDR3 DNA is TGTGCCAGTTCCAGGGCCCGGTCTCAGCCCCAGCATTTT.

The rearrangement links TRBV2 to TRBJ1-6; 10 positions match TRBD1. Germline CDR1 and CDR2: SNHLY and FYNNEI. J gave up 10 bases and V 6 bases, and 6 bases lay outside the gene matches. The CDR3 runs 14 residues. CDR3 DNA: TGTGCCAGCAGACCTGACAGGGGGCTGTCACCCCTCCACTTT. Translating gives CASRPDRGLSPLHF.

J is TRBJ2-3 and V is TRBV5-4, with D possibly being TRBD1 or TRBD2 (5 bases each). V dropped 9 bases and J dropped 0 bases, with 11 bases sitting between them. The CDR3 extends over 13 amino acids. Germline values: CDR1 SGHNT, CDR2 YYREEE (reference sequence). CDR3 in DNA: TGTGCCACTTCCGGGACGAGCACAGATACGCAGTATTTT. As protein: CATSGTSTDTQYF.

This chain uses TRBV30 with TRBJ2-1; TRBD2 might be the D (6 bases). The V end was cut by 5 bases, the J end by 0 bases, with 8 bases between. CDR3 length: 13 amino acids. Germline V CDR1 and CDR2: GTSNPN, SVGIG (reference sequence). CDR3 DNA: TGTGCCTGGCGGGAGAGCTCCTACAATGAGCAGTTCTTC. This codes for CAWRESSYNEQFF. Full variable domain (rest looked up from reference TRBV30 and TRBJ2-1): SQTIHQWPATLVQPVGSPLSLECTVEGTSNPNLYWYRQAAGRGLQLLFYSVGIGQISSEVPQNLSASRPQDRQFILSSKKLLLSDSGFYLCAWRESSYNEQFFGPGTRLTVL.

This clone was recorded once. One base separates it from a far larger clone, so it is likely a read error. Because the CDR3's place on the DNA is in doubt, the DNA is left out and the CDR3 is given as listed by TCRdb. Other DNA sequences within the sample encode an identical CDR3. The rearrangement joins TRBV4-3 to TRBJ2-6; the table calls TRBD1, which could not be checked here. CDR1 is LGHNA, CDR2 YSLEER, per germline. From its first to its last residue, the CDR3 has 16 amino acids. The CDR3 sequence: CASSQEVGSGANVLTF.

Regarding this clone: A read error may explain this, as a much larger clone is one base away. The CDR3 sequence is CASSPRDRLYEQYF. The CDR3 nucleotides read TGTGCCAGCAGCCCCCGGGACAGACTTTACGAGCAGTACTTC. V is TRBV7-9 and J is TRBJ2-7; 7 bases are shared with TRBD1. V lost 5 bases and J lost 4; bases outside the gene matches: 8. Germline CDR1 and CDR2: SEHNR and FQNEAQ (reference sequence). The CDR3 is 14 residues long. The full variable domain, in which reference TRBV7-9 and TRBJ2-7 provide the parts outside the CDR3, is DTGVSQNPRHKITKRGQNVTFRCDPISEHNRLYWYRQTLGQGPEFLTYFQNEAQLEKSRLLSDRFSAERPKGSFSTLEIQRTEQGDSAMYLCASSPRDRLYEQYFGPGTRLTVT.

The chain employs TRBV2 and TRBJ2-5; weak D call: TRBD2 (6 bases). Germline V gene data show CDR1 as SNHLY and CDR2 as FYNNEI. Trimming left V 7 bases short and J 4 bases short, with 10 bases between. This CDR3 comprises 12 residues. The CDR3 spells CASIGGAETQYF. In DNA, the CDR3 is TGTGCCAGCATCGGGGGTGCAGAGACCCAGTACTTC. Supplemented by reference TRBV2 and TRBJ2-5, the full variable domain reads EPEVTQTPSHQVTQMGQEVILRCVPISNHLYFYWYRQILGQKVEFLVSFYNNEISEKSEIFDDQFSVERPDGSNFTLKIRSTKLEDSAMYFCASIGGAETQYFGPGTRLLVL.